Each of the 22 T cell receptor beta chains below was sequenced from the same sample in a study of blood T cell repertoires in COVID-19. TCRdb's table, derived via immunoSEQ multiplex PCR, lists solely in-frame clones and lacks some. Here the sample spans some 76,000 clones, about 80% being singletons. What was sequenced was peripheral blood. The receptors stem from a man aged 50 or older with acute or convalescent COVID-19.

This clone came up a few times. The chain recombines TRBV27 with TRBJ2-1; 7 bases map to TRBD1. After removal of 5 bases from V and 2 bases from J, the junction contained 6 bases not matched to a gene. In germline, CDR1 is MNHEY, CDR2 SMNVEV (reference sequence). This CDR3 is built from 15 residues. The DNA of the CDR3 is TGTGCCAGCAGTCCATTTACAGGGGCCTACAATGAGCAGTTCTTC. Translating gives CASSPFTGAYNEQFF.

This clone was detected a few times. This chain uses TRBV3-1 (or the pseudogene TRBV3-2) with TRBJ2-5; D is possibly TRBD2 (5 bases). Germline loops: CDR1 LGHDT, CDR2 YNNKEL (reference sequence). The CDR3 contains 13 residues. V lost 8 bases to trimming and J lost 4 bases, with 14 bases between them. The CDR3 is CASGGLGGETQYF. The CDR3 nucleotides are TGTGCCAGCGGAGGACTGGGCGGAGAGACCCAGTACTTC.

The chain uses TRBV11-2 and TRBJ2-2; D is undetermined. Per germline, CDR1 SGHAT and CDR2 FQNNGV. The CDR3 has 13 amino acids. V dropped 0 bases and J dropped 8 bases, with 7 bases sitting between them. This chain's CDR3 is CASSLDYKGELFF. The CDR3 DNA is TGTGCCAGCAGCTTAGACTATAAGGGGGAGCTGTTTTTT.

V gene TRBV21-1 combines with J gene TRBJ2-2; the table assigns TRBD2, which was not confirmed against the DNA. TRBV21-1 is described as a pseudogene. This CDR3 contains 22 residues. In DNA form, the CDR3 reads TGTGCCAGCAGCAAAACAAGGTCTTCGGGACTAGCGGGGGGTGGGGACACCGGGGAGCTGTTTTTT. It codes for CASSKTRSSGLAGGGDTGELFF.

The J gene is TRBJ1-1, the V gene TRBV6-5, with D possibly TRBD1 on 5 matching bases. V was trimmed by 5 bases and J by 1 base, leaving 14 bases between them. Germline V CDR1 and CDR2: MNHEY, SVGAGI. This CDR3 region has 15 residues. The CDR3 nucleotides are TGTGCCAGCAGTCGACTCCAGGGTGGGAACACTGAAGCTTTCTTT. It specifies CASSRLQGGNTEAFF.

This clone came up once. The chain recombines TRBV28 with TRBJ2-7; 9 bases match TRBD1. Trimming took 9 bases from V and 0 from J; bases not matched to a gene: 9. The germline gives CDR1 MDHEN, CDR2 SYDVKM. The CDR3 sequence is 15 residues long. CDR3 in DNA: TGTGCCAGTTGCACACAGGGGGCGGGCTCCTACGAGCAGTACTTC. Its translation: CASCTQGAGSYEQYF.

The chain uses TRBV12-3 or TRBV12-4 and TRBJ1-1; D call uncertain. This CDR3 comprises 11 residues. Trimming removed 7 bases from V and 0 bases from J, with 3 bases in between. CDR3 bases: TGTGCCAGCATCATGAACACTGAAGCTTTCTTT. Residues: CASIMNTEAFF.

This clone was seen a handful of times. V is TRBV4-3 and J is TRBJ1-4; TRBD1 agrees at 12 bases. Germline CDR1 and CDR2: LGHNA and YSLEER. CDR3 size: 15 residues. V was clipped by 1 base and J by 7 bases; unmatched bases: 1. The CDR3 nucleotides are TGCGCCAGCAGCCAAGGGGACAGGGGGCTTGAAAAACTGTTTTTT. It yields the protein CASSQGDRGLEKLFF.

The chain links TRBV4-3 to TRBJ2-7, with 10 bases matching TRBD2. The CDR3 consists of 15 residues. V gave up 0 bases and J gave up 4 bases; unmatched junction bases: 3. CDR1 and CDR2 from the germline V gene are LGHNA and YSLEER. The CDR3: CASSQDPSGGYEQYF. The CDR3 DNA is TGCGCCAGCAGCCAAGATCCTAGCGGGGGATACGAGCAGTACTTC.

This rearrangement joins TRBV6-5 to TRBJ1-3; D is possibly TRBD1 (5 bases). The CDR3 totals 15 residues. Trimming removed 8 bases from V and 0 bases from J, with 14 bases in between. Per the germline V gene, CDR1 is MNHEY and CDR2 is SVGAGI. DNA of the CDR3: TGTGCCAGCGTGGAGCATCAGGGCTCTGGAAACACCATATATTTT. Protein product: CASVEHQGSGNTIYF.

The chain carries TRBV3-1 (or the pseudogene TRBV3-2) and TRBJ2-7; tentative D call: TRBD1 (5 bases). CDR1 is LGHDT, CDR2 YNNKEL, per germline (reference sequence). With 5 bases removed from V and 3 bases from J, the gap between germline ends came to 11 bases. The CDR3 covers 13 residues. CDR3 nucleotide sequence: TGTGCCAGCAGCGGGCAGGGCGACTACGAGCAGTACTTC. Amino acids: CASSGQGDYEQYF.

This clone was counted between two and nine times. This chain joins TRBV4-2 and TRBJ2-5, with D unclear. V was cut by 0 bases and J by 4 bases, with 6 bases left in between. Germline CDR1 is LGHNA and CDR2 is YNFKEQ. The CDR3 has 13 amino acids. In DNA form, the CDR3 reads TGTGCCAGCAGCCAAGATCCCCTAGAGACCCAGTACTTC. It translates to CASSQDPLETQYF.

V and J are TRBV3-1 (or the pseudogene TRBV3-2) and TRBJ1-1, with 12 bases aligning to TRBD1. From germline, CDR1 is LGHDT and CDR2 YNNKEL (reference sequence). This CDR3 region has 17 residues. The junction had 6 bases not matched to a gene; V was cut back by 0 bases and J by 4 bases. Here the CDR3 DNA reads TGTGCCAGCAGCCAAGAGGGGACAGGGGGCGCGAGCACTGAAGCTTTCTTT. It translates to CASSQEGTGGASTEAFF.

This clone appeared once. The chain combines TRBV5-5 with TRBJ1-2; 7 bases are a match to TRBD1. This CDR3 comprises 15 residues. The germline V gene has CDR1 SGHKS and CDR2 YYEKEE (reference sequence). The junction had 10 bases not matched to a gene; V was cut back by 5 bases and J by 3 bases. The DNA of the CDR3 is TGTGCCAGCAGACGACAGGGTGGGCTTGACTATGGCTACACCTTC. This codes for CASRRQGGLDYGYTF.

This sequence joins TRBV19 and TRBJ1-5; 9 bases map to TRBD1. The CDR3 runs 14 residues. Trimming cost V 5 bases and J 3 bases; bases outside gene matches: 2. Germline V gene sequence: CDR1 LNHDA, CDR2 SQIVND (reference sequence). CDR3 DNA sequence: TGTGCCAGTAGTTGGACAGGGGACAATCAGCCCCAGCATTTT. Its translation: CASSWTGDNQPQHF.

The count of this clone is one. This rearrangement joins TRBV3-1 (or the pseudogene TRBV3-2) to TRBJ2-6; D call uncertain. CDR3 length: 16 amino acids. The germline CDR1 and CDR2 sequences are LGHDT and YNNKEL (reference sequence). Deletions cut 2 bases from V and 1 base from J, with 9 bases between. In DNA, the CDR3 is TGTGCCAGCAGCCAATACGAAGCTTCTGGGGCCAACGTCCTGACTTTC. Amino acids: CASSQYEASGANVLTF.

V usage is TRBV4-1 and J usage is TRBJ1-4; D is perhaps TRBD1 (6 bases). V lost 0 bases to trimming and J lost 0 bases, with 8 bases between them. The CDR3 has 16 amino acids. The V gene's germline CDR1 is MGHRA and CDR2 YSYEKL. DNA of the CDR3: TGCGCCAGCAGCCAAGAAGGGGGGGCAACTAATGAAAAACTGTTTTTT. Translating gives CASSQEGGATNEKLFF.

V usage is TRBV27 and J usage is TRBJ1-2; D is perhaps TRBD1 (6 bases). This CDR3 region has 15 residues. Trimming removed 2 bases from V and 2 bases from J, with 12 bases in between. CDR1 is MNHEY, CDR2 SMNVEV, per germline (reference sequence). CDR3 nucleotides: TGTGCCAGCAGTTTAACGTCAGGGGCGAACTATGGCTACACCTTC. As protein: CASSLTSGANYGYTF.

The chain employs TRBV25-1 and TRBJ1-2, with D possibly being TRBD1 (5 bases). Trimming shortened V by 1 base and J by 3 bases, and 12 bases separated the two germline ends. The length of the CDR3 is 15 residues. Germline V lookup: CDR1 MGHDK, CDR2 SYGVNS. CDR3 region: CASSESGLLYYGYTF. In nucleotides, the CDR3 is TGTGCCAGCAGTGAATCGGGACTACTCTACTATGGCTACACCTTC.

The chain employs TRBV6-5 and TRBJ1-1; a weak D match, TRBD1 (6 bases). Germline values: CDR1 MNHEY, CDR2 SVGAGI. The CDR3 is 15 residues long. Trimming took off 0 bases at V and 5 bases at J, with 13 bases between the two ends. CDR3 loop: CASSYSPGVRTEAFF. The DNA of the CDR3 is TGTGCCAGCAGTTACTCTCCAGGGGTGAGGACTGAAGCTTTCTTT.

The chain links TRBV4-2 to TRBJ2-3; 10 nucleotides agree with TRBD2. J was trimmed by 1 base and V by 2 bases; bases with no gene match: 9. The germline gives CDR1 LGHNA, CDR2 YNFKEQ. The CDR3 is 18 amino acids. The CDR3 DNA follows: TGTGCCAGCAGCCAAAGGGGGCTAGCGGGGGCCCGCACAGATACGCAGTATTTT. Translating it yields CASSQRGLAGARTDTQYF.

The V call is TRBV6-5, the J call TRBJ1-2; tentative D call: TRBD1 (6 bases). This CDR3 is built from 15 residues. The V and J ends lost 11 bases and 4 bases respectively, with 23 bases between them. CDR1 MNHEY and CDR2 SVGAGI come from the germline V gene. CDR3 sequence reads: CARNVIYRGAYGYTF. CDR3 nucleotide sequence: TGTGCCCGCAACGTCATTTACCGGGGGGCCTATGGCTACACCTTC.